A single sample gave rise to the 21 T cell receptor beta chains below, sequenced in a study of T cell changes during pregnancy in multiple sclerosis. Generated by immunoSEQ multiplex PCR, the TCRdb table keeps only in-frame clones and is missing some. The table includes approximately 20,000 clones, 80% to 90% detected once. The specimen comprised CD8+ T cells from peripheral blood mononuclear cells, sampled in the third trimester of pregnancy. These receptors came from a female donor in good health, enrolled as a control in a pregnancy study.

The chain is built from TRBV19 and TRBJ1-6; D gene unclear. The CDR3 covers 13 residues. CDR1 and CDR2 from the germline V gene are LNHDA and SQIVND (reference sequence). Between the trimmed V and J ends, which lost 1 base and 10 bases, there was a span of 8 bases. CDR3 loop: CASSIVGRSPLHF. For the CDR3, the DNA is TGTGCCAGTAGTATAGTTGGCAGATCACCCCTCCACTTT.

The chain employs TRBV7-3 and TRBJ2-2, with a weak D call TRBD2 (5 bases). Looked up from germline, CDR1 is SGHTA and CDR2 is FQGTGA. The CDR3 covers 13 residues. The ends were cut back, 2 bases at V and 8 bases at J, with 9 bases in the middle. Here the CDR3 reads CASSLGGLGELFF. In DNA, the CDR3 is TGTGCCAGCAGCTTAGGCGGGTTGGGGGAGCTGTTTTTT. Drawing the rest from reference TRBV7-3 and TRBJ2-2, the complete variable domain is GAGVSQTPSNKVTEKGKYVELRCDPISGHTALYWYRQSLGQGPEFLIYFQGTGAADDSGLPNDRFFAVRPEGSVSTLKIQRTERGDSAVYLCASSLGGLGELFFGEGSRLTVL.

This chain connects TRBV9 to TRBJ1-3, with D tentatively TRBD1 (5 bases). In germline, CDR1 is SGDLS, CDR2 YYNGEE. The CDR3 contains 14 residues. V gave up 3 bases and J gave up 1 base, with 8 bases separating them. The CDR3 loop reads CASSGGGSGNTIYF. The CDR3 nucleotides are TGTGCCAGCAGCGGCGGGGGATCTGGAAACACCATATATTTT.

This chain's CDR3 is CASSQGYQAGDGYTF. CDR3 bases: TGCGCCAGCAGCCAAGGTTACCAGGCAGGGGATGGCTACACCTTC. The chain carries TRBV4-3 and TRBJ1-2; D perhaps matches TRBD1 (6 bases). Trimming removed 1 base at V and 6 bases at J, with 15 bases between. The CDR3 length is 15 residues. Germline values: CDR1 LGHNA, CDR2 YSLEER.

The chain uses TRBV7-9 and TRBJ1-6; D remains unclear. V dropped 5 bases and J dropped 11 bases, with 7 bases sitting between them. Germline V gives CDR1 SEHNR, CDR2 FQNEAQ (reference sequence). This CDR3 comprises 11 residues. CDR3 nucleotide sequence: TGTGCCAGCAGCGGGCTGGCACCCCTCCACTTT. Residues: CASSGLAPLHF.

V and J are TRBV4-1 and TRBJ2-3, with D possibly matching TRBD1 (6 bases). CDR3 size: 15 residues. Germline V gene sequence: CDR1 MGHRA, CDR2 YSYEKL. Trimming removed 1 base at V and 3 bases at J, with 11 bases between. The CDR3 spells CASSQGRTETDTQYF. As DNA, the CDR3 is TGCGCCAGCAGCCAAGGGCGGACAGAAACAGATACGCAGTATTTT.

The CDR3 bases are TGCGCCAGCAGCCCGGGGACTAGCGGGGGACGTGGTGAGACCCAGTACTTC. Its translation: CASSPGTSGGRGETQYF. This chain links TRBV5-1 with TRBJ2-5, with 14 bases that match TRBD2. In germline, CDR1 is SGHRS, CDR2 YFSETQ. The trim removed 4 bases at V and 5 bases at J, leaving 10 bases unmatched. The CDR3 extends over 17 amino acids. The full variable domain, with the rest looked up from reference TRBV5-1 and TRBJ2-5, is KAGVTQTPRYLIKTRGQQVTLSCSPISGHRSVSWYQQTPGQGLQFLFEYFSETQRNKGNFPGRFSGRQFSNSRSEMNVSTLELGDSALYLCASSPGTSGGRGETQYFGPGTRLLVL.

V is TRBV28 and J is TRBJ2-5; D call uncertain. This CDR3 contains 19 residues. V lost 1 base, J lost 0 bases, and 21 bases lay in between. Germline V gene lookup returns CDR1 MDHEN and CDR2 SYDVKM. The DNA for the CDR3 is TGTGCCAGCAGTTTATCCCCGCCGCCCACACCTAGATACCAAGAGACCCAGTACTTC. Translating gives CASSLSPPPTPRYQETQYF.

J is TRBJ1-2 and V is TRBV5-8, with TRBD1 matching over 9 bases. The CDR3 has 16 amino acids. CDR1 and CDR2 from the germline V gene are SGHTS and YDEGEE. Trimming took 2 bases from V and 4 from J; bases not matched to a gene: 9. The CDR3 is CASSFEGQGESYGYTF. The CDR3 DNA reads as TGTGCCAGCAGCTTCGAGGGACAGGGAGAATCCTATGGCTACACCTTC. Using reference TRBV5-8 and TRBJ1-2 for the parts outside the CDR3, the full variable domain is EAGVTQSPTHLIKTRGQQATLRCSPISGHTSVYWYQQALGLGLQFLLWYDEGEERNRGNFPPRFSGRQFPNYSSELNVNALELEDSALYLCASSFEGQGESYGYTFGSGTRLTVV.

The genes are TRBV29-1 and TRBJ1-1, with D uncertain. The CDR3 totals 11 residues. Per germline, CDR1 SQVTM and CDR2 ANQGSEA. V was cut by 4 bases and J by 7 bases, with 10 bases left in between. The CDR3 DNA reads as TGCAGCGTTGGTGAGAGTATTGAAGCTTTCTTT. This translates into CSVGESIEAFF.

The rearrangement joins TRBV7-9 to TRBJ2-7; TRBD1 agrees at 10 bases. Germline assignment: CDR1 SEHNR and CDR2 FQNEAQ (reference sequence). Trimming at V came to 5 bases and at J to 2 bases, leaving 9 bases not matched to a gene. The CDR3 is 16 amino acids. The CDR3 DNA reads TGTGCCAGCAGCCCGCAAGGACAGGGGGACCCCTACGAGCAGTACTTC. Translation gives CASSPQGQGDPYEQYF.

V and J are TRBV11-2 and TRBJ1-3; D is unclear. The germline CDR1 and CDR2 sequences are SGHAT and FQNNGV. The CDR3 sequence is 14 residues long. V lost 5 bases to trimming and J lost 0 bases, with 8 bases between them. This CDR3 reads CASSHSVSGNTIYF. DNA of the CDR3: TGTGCCAGCAGCCACTCGGTCTCTGGAAACACCATATATTTT.

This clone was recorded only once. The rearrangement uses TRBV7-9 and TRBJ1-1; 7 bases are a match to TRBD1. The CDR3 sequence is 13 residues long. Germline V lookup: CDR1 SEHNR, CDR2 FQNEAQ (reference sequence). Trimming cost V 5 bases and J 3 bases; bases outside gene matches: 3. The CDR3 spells CASSATGDTEAFF. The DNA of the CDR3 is TGTGCCAGCAGCGCCACAGGGGACACTGAAGCTTTCTTT. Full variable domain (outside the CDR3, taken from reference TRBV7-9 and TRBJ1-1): DTGVSQNPRHKITKRGQNVTFRCDPISEHNRLYWYRQTLGQGPEFLTYFQNEAQLEKSRLLSDRFSAERPKGSFSTLEIQRTEQGDSAMYLCASSATGDTEAFFGQGTRLTVV.

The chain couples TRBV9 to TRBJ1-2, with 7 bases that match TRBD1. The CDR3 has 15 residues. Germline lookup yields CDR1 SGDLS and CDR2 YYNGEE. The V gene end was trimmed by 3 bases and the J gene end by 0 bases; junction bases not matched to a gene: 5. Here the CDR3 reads CASSAGQAPNYGYTF. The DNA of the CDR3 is TGTGCCAGCAGCGCTGGACAGGCTCCTAACTATGGCTACACCTTC.

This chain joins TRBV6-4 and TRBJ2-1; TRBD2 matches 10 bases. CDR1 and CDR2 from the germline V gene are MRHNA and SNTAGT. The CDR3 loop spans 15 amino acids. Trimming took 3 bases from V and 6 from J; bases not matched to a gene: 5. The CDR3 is CASSENSGGANEQFF. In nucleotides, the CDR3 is TGTGCCAGCAGTGAAAACAGCGGGGGGGCCAATGAGCAGTTCTTC.

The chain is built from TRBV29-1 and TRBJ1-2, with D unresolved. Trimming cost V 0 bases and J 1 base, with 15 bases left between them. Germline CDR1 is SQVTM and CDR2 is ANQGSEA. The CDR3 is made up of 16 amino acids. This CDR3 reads CSVEDRYGVGNYGYTF. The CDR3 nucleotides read TGCAGCGTTGAAGATCGTTACGGGGTTGGTAACTATGGCTACACCTTC.

The CDR3 here is CASSYSQVANTGELFF. The CDR3 nucleotides read TGTGCCAGCAGTTACTCACAGGTAGCGAACACCGGGGAGCTGTTTTTT. The chain couples TRBV6-5 to TRBJ2-2; tentative D call: TRBD1 (5 bases). Trimming took 0 bases from V and 0 from J, leaving 8 bases between them. The CDR3 is 16 amino acids. The germline V gene encodes CDR1 MNHEY and CDR2 SVGAGI.

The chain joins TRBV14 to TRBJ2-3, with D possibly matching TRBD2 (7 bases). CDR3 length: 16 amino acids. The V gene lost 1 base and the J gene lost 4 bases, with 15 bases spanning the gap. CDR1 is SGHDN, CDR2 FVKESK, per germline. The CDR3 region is CASSQVEGGAADTQYF. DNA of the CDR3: TGTGCCAGCAGCCAAGTCGAAGGGGGGGCCGCAGATACGCAGTATTTT.

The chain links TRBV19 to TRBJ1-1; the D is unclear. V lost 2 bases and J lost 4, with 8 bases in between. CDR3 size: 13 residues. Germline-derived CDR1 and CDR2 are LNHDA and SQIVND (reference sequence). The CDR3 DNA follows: TGTGCCAGTAGTATATCGGAGGTCACTGAAGCTTTCTTT. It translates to CASSISEVTEAFF.

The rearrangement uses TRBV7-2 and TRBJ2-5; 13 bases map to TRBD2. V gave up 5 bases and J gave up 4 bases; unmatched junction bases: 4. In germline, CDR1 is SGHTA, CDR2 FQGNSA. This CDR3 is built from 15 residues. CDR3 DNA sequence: TGTGCCAGCAGCCCAACTAGCGGGGGGGCAGAGACCCAGTACTTC. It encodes CASSPTSGGAETQYF.

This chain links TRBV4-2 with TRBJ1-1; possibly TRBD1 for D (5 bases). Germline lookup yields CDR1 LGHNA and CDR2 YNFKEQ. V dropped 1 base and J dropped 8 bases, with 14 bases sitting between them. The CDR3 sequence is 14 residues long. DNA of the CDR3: TGTGCCAGCAGCCAAGGGGGCTCACGAAAGGAAGCTTTCTTT. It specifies CASSQGGSRKEAFF.